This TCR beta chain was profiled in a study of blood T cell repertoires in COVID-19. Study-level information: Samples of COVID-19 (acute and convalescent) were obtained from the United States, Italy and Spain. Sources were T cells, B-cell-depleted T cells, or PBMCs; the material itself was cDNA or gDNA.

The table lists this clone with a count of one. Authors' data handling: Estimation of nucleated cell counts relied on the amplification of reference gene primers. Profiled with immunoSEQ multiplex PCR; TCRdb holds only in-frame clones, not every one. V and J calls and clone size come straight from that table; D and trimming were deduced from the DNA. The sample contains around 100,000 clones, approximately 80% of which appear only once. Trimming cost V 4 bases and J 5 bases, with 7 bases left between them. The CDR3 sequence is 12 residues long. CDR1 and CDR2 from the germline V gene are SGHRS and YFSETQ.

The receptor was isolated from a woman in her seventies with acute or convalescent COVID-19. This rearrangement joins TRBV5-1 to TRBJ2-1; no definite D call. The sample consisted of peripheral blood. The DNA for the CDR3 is TGCGCCAGCAGCCCCAACAACAATGAGCAGTTCTTC. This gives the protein CASSPNNNEQFF.